These 26 T cell receptor beta chains were all obtained from the same sample, sequenced in a study of beta chain features in type 1 diabetes (dated by TCRdb to between 2017 and 2018). The research as a whole found: In all four CD4+ subsets, TCRB CDR3 length was moderately but significantly shorter in type 1 diabetes patients.

Library construction relied on the immunoSEQ multiplex PCR assay. The High Capacity cDNA Reverse Transcription Kit was used to reverse transcribe all of the isolated RNA, meaning that expressed TCRB transcripts were what got sequenced. TCRdb obtained this table from immuneACCESS and retained in-frame rearrangements with V and J assigned. These tables miss some clones; where compared with another copy, unresolved V genes account for less than half of the shortfall, and the remainder is unexplained. For this sample the table gives hundreds of thousands of clones, of which 13% were detected only once. In total, the top ten clones hold around 0.022% of the sample. Their recognized antigens are unknown. Sequences were obtained from naive CD4+ T cells from blood. According to the study, the label for this sample's cell subset or site signals: true naive CD4+ T cells. The receptors shown here come from a man between 18 and 29 years old with type 1 diabetes.

The V and J genes are TRBV29-1 and TRBJ2-2; TRBD1 or TRBD2 may be the D gene (6 bases each). CDR3 length: 13 residues. V lost 6 bases and J 6 bases, leaving 14 bases between the germline ends. CDR1 SQVTM and CDR2 ANQGSEA come from the germline V gene. The CDR3 DNA reads TGCAGCGTGAACAGGGTAGCGGCCGGGGAGCTGTTTTTT. Amino acids: CSVNRVAAGELFF.

The chain links TRBV7-9 to TRBJ2-1; 10 positions match TRBD2. With V trimmed by 5 bases and J by 6 bases, 10 bases remained unmatched. CDR1 is SEHNR, CDR2 FQNEAQ, per germline (reference sequence). The CDR3 covers 16 residues. The CDR3 nucleotides are TGTGCCAGCAGCCCGAGACTAGCGGGCGGCAGCAATGAGCAGTTCTTC. It encodes CASSPRLAGGSNEQFF.

This clone showed up just a few times. The gene calls are TRBV28 and TRBJ2-3; tentative D call: TRBD1 (6 bases). This CDR3 spans 15 amino acids. Germline CDR1 is MDHEN and CDR2 is SYDVKM. Trimming took off 5 bases at V and 0 bases at J, with 12 bases between the two ends. CDR3 sequence (DNA): TGTGCCAGCAGTCCCGGGACAACTAGCACAGATACGCAGTATTTT. Residues: CASSPGTTSTDTQYF.

The chain recombines TRBV19 with TRBJ2-3; 9 nucleotides align to TRBD1. V gave up 4 bases and J gave up 4 bases; unmatched junction bases: 6. Per germline, CDR1 LNHDA and CDR2 SQIVND (reference sequence). The CDR3 has 15 amino acids. The CDR3 loop is CASSRRQGVSDTQYF. The CDR3 DNA is TGTGCCAGTAGTAGAAGACAGGGGGTCTCAGATACGCAGTATTTT. Drawing the rest from reference TRBV19 and TRBJ2-3, the complete variable domain is DGGITQSPKYLFRKEGQNVTLSCEQNLNHDAMYWYRQDPGQGLRLIYYSQIVNDFQKGDIAEGYSVSREKKESFPLTVTSAQKNPTAFYLCASSRRQGVSDTQYFGPGTRLTVL.

The chain recombines TRBV11-2 with TRBJ2-3, with 8 positions matching TRBD2. This CDR3 has 15 amino acids. V gave up 5 bases and J gave up 1 base; unmatched junction bases: 5. Germline CDR1 and CDR2: SGHAT and FQNNGV. CDR3 amino acids: CASSRGGPGTDTQYF. In DNA, the CDR3 is TGTGCCAGCAGCCGGGGGGGACCTGGCACAGATACGCAGTATTTT.

This sequence joins TRBV4-2 and TRBJ2-4, with 8 bases aligning to TRBD2. The CDR3 runs 15 residues. In germline, CDR1 is LGHNA, CDR2 YNFKEQ. Trimming at V came to 4 bases and at J to 6 bases, leaving 8 bases not matched to a gene. The CDR3: CASSRASGPLNIQYF. As DNA, the CDR3 is TGTGCCAGCAGCCGGGCTAGCGGGCCCCTAAACATTCAGTACTTC.

CDR3 amino acids: CASSFGDGSYNEQFF. CDR3 nucleotide sequence: TGCGCCAGCAGCTTTGGGGATGGATCCTACAATGAGCAGTTCTTC. This chain connects TRBV5-1 to TRBJ2-1; D gene uncertain. V shed 2 bases and J shed 1 base, with 10 bases lying between them. The CDR3 sequence is 15 residues long. Germline V CDR1 and CDR2: SGHRS, YFSETQ.

The rearrangement links TRBV29-1 to TRBJ1-2; maybe TRBD1 (6 bases). CDR1 SQVTM and CDR2 ANQGSEA come from the germline V gene. The CDR3 runs to 12 residues. V gave up 3 bases and J gave up 8 bases, with 13 bases separating them. The CDR3 here is CSVEIRTVGYTF. The CDR3 DNA follows: TGCAGCGTTGAGATTCGGACAGTCGGCTACACCTTC.

This clone was detected a few times. The chain is built from TRBV27 and TRBJ2-7; D is uncertain. Trimming took off 3 bases at V and 0 bases at J, with 6 bases between the two ends. There are 13 residues in the CDR3. The germline CDR1 and CDR2 sequences are MNHEY and SMNVEV (reference sequence). CDR3 DNA: TGTGCCAGCAGTTTCATTAGCTCCTACGAGCAGTACTTC. Translating it yields CASSFISSYEQYF.

The chain couples TRBV6-5 to TRBJ2-5, with D unresolved. The V and J ends lost 2 bases and 1 base respectively, with 8 bases between them. Germline V gives CDR1 MNHEY, CDR2 SVGAGI. The CDR3 has 14 residues. CDR3 bases: TGTGCCAGCAGTTACCGACCGATCCAAGAGACCCAGTACTTC. Its translation is CASSYRPIQETQYF.

The chain couples TRBV18 to TRBJ1-5, with D possibly TRBD1 on 5 matching bases. This CDR3 has 15 residues. V shed 5 bases and J shed 3 bases, with 14 bases lying between them. Germline V lookup: CDR1 KGHSH, CDR2 LQKENI. In DNA form, the CDR3 reads TGTGCCAGCTCAGCCGGGACCGCCGACAATCAGCCCCAGCATTTT. Protein: CASSAGTADNQPQHF.

As for this clone: The identical CDR3 is also encoded by other nucleotide sequences in the sample. V gene TRBV29-1 combines with J gene TRBJ1-1; 7 nucleotides match TRBD1. Trimming took 6 bases from V and 4 from J; bases not matched to a gene: 2. CDR3 length: 11 amino acids. CDR1 and CDR2 (germline): SQVTM, ANQGSEA. This CDR3 reads CSVSGGTEAFF. The CDR3 bases are TGCAGCGTCTCAGGGGGCACTGAAGCTTTCTTT.

The chain combines TRBV6-5 with TRBJ2-3; perhaps TRBD1 as D (6 bases). Looked up from germline, CDR1 is MNHEY and CDR2 is SVGAGI. V was trimmed by 6 bases and J by 3 bases, leaving 16 bases between them. This CDR3 has 15 amino acids. The CDR3 spells CASRLTGWKTDTQYF. CDR3 DNA sequence: TGTGCCAGCAGATTAACAGGGTGGAAGACAGATACGCAGTATTTT.

The chain recombines TRBV30 with TRBJ2-1; 8 bases line up with TRBD2. V shed 0 bases and J 5 bases; nucleotides not matched to a gene: 12. The CDR3 totals 17 residues. Germline CDR1 reads GTSNPN; CDR2 reads SVGIG (reference sequence). The CDR3 loop reads CAWSVLPLGGGNNEQFF. The CDR3 bases are TGTGCCTGGAGTGTACTACCCCTTGGCGGGGGGAACAATGAGCAGTTCTTC.

This clone was counted only a few times. The CDR3 DNA reads TGTGCCAGCAGCGTAGTCTCCGGGGATCTCCTCAGCGGTGGGGCCAACGTCCTGACTTTC. This codes for CASSVVSGDLLSGGANVLTF. J is TRBJ2-6 and V is TRBV9; maybe TRBD2 (5 bases). V was clipped by 0 bases and J by 3 bases, with 22 bases between them. Germline V CDR1 and CDR2: SGDLS, YYNGEE. This CDR3 is built from 20 residues.

Only one count was recorded for this clone. The rearrangement links TRBV7-2 to TRBJ2-3; 10 nucleotides align to TRBD2. The CDR3 is 13 residues long. Germline lookup yields CDR1 SGHTA and CDR2 FQGNSA. The CDR3: CASGGGNTDTQYF. CDR3 DNA: TGTGCAAGCGGGGGGGGAAACACAGATACGCAGTATTTT.

The V gene is TRBV4-1, the J gene TRBJ2-1; D is ambiguous. CDR3 length: 12 amino acids. V was shortened by 9 bases and J by 9 bases, with 15 bases between the two germline ends. CDR1 and CDR2 from the germline V gene are MGHRA and YSYEKL. In nucleotides, the CDR3 is TGCGCCAGTGCCGGTGATTCTAGTGAGCAGTTCTTC. Translating gives CASAGDSSEQFF.

This chain links TRBV27 with TRBJ2-5; unclear D gene. The V end lost 2 bases, the J end lost 5 bases, and 6 bases lay between the germline ends. This CDR3 region has 12 residues. CDR1 and CDR2 from the germline V gene are MNHEY and SMNVEV (reference sequence). CDR3 nucleotide sequence: TGTGCCAGCAGTTTAAACTCGGAGACCCAGTACTTC. It codes for CASSLNSETQYF.

J is TRBJ2-5 and V is TRBV7-2, with D maybe TRBD1 (5 bases). V was clipped by 5 bases and J by 5 bases, with 12 bases between them. Germline V gene sequence: CDR1 SGHTA, CDR2 FQGNSA. This CDR3 contains 13 residues. CDR3 loop: CASSETGLETQYF. CDR3 nucleotides: TGTGCCAGCAGCGAAACAGGATTGGAGACCCAGTACTTC. The full variable domain, in which reference TRBV7-2 and TRBJ2-5 provide the parts outside the CDR3, is GAGVSQSPSNKVTEKGKDVELRCDPISGHTALYWYRQSLGQGLEFLIYFQGNSAPDKSGLPSDRFSAERTGGSVSTLTIQRTQQEDSAVYLCASSETGLETQYFGPGTRLLVL.

The J gene is TRBJ1-4, the V gene TRBV20-1; D is unresolved. Germline V gene data show CDR1 as DFQATT and CDR2 as SNEGSKA (reference sequence). The CDR3 sequence is 11 residues long. Trimming removed 6 bases from V and 8 bases from J, with 10 bases in between. In nucleotides, the CDR3 is TGCAGTGCCAGTGCTGGAGAAAAACTGTTTTTT. It is translated as CSASAGEKLFF.

V usage is TRBV5-1 and J usage is TRBJ2-7; maybe TRBD1 (6 bases). Germline CDR1 and CDR2: SGHRS and YFSETQ. The CDR3 loop spans 16 amino acids. Trimming stripped 5 bases from V and 1 base from J, with 19 bases between. Written as DNA, the CDR3 is TGCGCCAGCAGTCGACAGGCCAGCTTAACTTCCTACGAGCAGTACTTC. As protein: CASSRQASLTSYEQYF. The full variable domain, completed using reference TRBV5-1 and TRBJ2-7, is KAGVTQTPRYLIKTRGQQVTLSCSPISGHRSVSWYQQTPGQGLQFLFEYFSETQRNKGNFPGRFSGRQFSNSRSEMNVSTLELGDSALYLCASSRQASLTSYEQYFGPGTRLTVT.

In this sample, this clone turned up a few times. The chain is built from TRBV4-2 and TRBJ1-3; D is unclear. Trimming removed 1 base at V and 9 bases at J, with 13 bases between. Germline V gene data show CDR1 as LGHNA and CDR2 as YNFKEQ. The CDR3 is made up of 14 amino acids. The CDR3 region is CASSQVQDLSTIYF. The CDR3 DNA is TGTGCCAGCAGCCAAGTCCAGGACCTGTCCACCATATATTTT.

A few counts support this clone. CDR3 coding DNA: TGTGCCAGCTCACCACCCGCGGGGCGGGACTATGGCTACACCTTC. This codes for CASSPPAGRDYGYTF. The chain is built from TRBV18 and TRBJ1-2, with D perhaps TRBD1 (5 bases). Per germline, CDR1 KGHSH and CDR2 LQKENI. Deletions cut 0 bases from V and 3 bases from J, with 11 bases between. This CDR3 region has 15 residues.

This sequence joins TRBV9 and TRBJ2-3; D is ambiguous. CDR3 length: 16 residues. V lost 0 bases and J 2 bases, leaving 13 bases between the germline ends. CDR1 is SGDLS, CDR2 YYNGEE, per germline. CDR3 amino acids: CASSVGVGQNTDTQYF. CDR3 sequence (DNA): TGTGCCAGCAGCGTAGGCGTTGGGCAGAACACAGATACGCAGTATTTT.

This clone was detected a few times. The genes are TRBV10-3 and TRBJ2-3; D is perhaps TRBD2 (5 bases). V lost 4 bases and J 4 bases, leaving 12 bases between the germline ends. The CDR3 extends over 14 amino acids. CDR1 and CDR2 (germline): ENHRY, SYGVKD. CDR3 protein: CAISGTEESDTQYF. The CDR3 DNA is TGTGCCATCAGTGGGACGGAGGAGTCAGATACGCAGTATTTT.

V usage is TRBV28 and J usage is TRBJ2-7; D not resolved. V shed 2 bases and J shed 13 bases, with 15 bases lying between them. The CDR3 covers 12 residues. Germline CDR1 MDHEN, CDR2 SYDVKM. CDR3 sequence (DNA): TGTGCCAGCAGTTTAGATGACGGTGGTAAATACTTC. Protein sequence: CASSLDDGGKYF.